The clone carrying this T cell receptor (beta chain) has only one observation. The entry originates in a study of blood T cell repertoires in COVID-19. Seattle enrolled patients during active infection and tracked them longitudinally. Per the authors' pipeline: Reference gene primer amplification gave estimated nucleated cell counts. Some clones are missing from TCRdb's copy, which holds only in-frame ones; the method was immunoSEQ multiplex PCR. Clone size and V and J calls were adopted from that table, with D and trimming inferred from the DNA. The sample consists of under 250,000 clones, about nine tenths of them appearing once. This receptor was obtained from a man aged 30 to 45 with COVID-19, enrolled during active disease. Specimen: peripheral blood.

The CDR3 sequence: CASSLDGGGQGLYEQYF. Written as DNA, the CDR3 is TGTGCCAGCAGCTTAGATGGGGGGGGACAGGGTCTCTACGAGCAGTACTTC. The rearrangement links TRBV11-2 to TRBJ2-7; 9 nucleotides line up with TRBD1. In germline, CDR1 is SGHAT, CDR2 FQNNGV. The CDR3 is 17 amino acids. The J segment lost 3 bases and the V segment lost 0 bases, leaving 9 bases of the junction unmatched.